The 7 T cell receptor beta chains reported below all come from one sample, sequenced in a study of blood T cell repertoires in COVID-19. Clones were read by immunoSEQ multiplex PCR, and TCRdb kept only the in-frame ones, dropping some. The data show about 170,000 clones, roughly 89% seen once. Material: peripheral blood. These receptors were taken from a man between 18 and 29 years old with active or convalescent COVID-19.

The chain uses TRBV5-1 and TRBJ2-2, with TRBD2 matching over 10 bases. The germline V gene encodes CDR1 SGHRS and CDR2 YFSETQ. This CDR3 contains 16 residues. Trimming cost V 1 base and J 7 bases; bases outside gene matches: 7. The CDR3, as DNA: TGCGCCAGCAGCTTGAGTCTAGCGGGAGAAGGCGGGGAGCTGTTTTTT. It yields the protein CASSLSLAGEGGELFF. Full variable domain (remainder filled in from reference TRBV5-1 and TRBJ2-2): KAGVTQTPRYLIKTRGQQVTLSCSPISGHRSVSWYQQTPGQGLQFLFEYFSETQRNKGNFPGRFSGRQFSNSRSEMNVSTLELGDSALYLCASSLSLAGEGGELFFGEGSRLTVL.

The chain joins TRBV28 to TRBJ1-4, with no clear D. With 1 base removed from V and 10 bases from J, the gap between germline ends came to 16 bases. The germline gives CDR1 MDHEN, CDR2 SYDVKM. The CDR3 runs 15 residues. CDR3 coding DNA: TGTGCCAGCAGTTTATCCGGCCTCGGGGTGGGAAAACTGTTTTTT. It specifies CASSLSGLGVGKLFF.

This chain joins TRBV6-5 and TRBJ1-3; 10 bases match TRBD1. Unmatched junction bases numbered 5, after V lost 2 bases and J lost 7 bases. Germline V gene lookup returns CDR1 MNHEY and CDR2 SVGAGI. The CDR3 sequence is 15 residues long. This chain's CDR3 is CASSYGQGEGNTIYF. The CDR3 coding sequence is TGTGCCAGCAGTTACGGACAGGGGGAAGGCAACACCATATATTTT.

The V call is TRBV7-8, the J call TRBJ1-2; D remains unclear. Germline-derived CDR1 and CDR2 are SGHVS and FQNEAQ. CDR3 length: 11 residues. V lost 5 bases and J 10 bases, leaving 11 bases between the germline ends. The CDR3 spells CASSRHMAYTF. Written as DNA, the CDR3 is TGTGCCAGCAGCCGCCACATGGCCTACACCTTC. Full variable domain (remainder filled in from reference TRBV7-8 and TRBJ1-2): GAGVSQSPRYKVAKRGQDVALRCDPISGHVSLFWYQQALGQGPEFLTYFQNEAQLDKSGLPSDRFFAERPEGSVSTLKIQRTQQEDSAVYLCASSRHMAYTFGSGTRLTVV.

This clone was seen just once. The CDR3 DNA reads as TGTGCCACCAGTGATCCGGGACTAGCGGGGGCGGAGACCCAGTACTTC. It yields the protein CATSDPGLAGAETQYF. The chain is built from TRBV24-1 and TRBJ2-5; 14 positions match TRBD2. Germline CDR1 KGHDR, CDR2 SFDVKD. The ends lost 3 bases at V and 5 bases at J; junction bases unmatched: 4. The CDR3 is made up of 16 amino acids.

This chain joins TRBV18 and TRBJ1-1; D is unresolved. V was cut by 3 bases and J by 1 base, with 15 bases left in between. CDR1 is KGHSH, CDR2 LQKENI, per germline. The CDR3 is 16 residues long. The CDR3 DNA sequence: TGTGCCAGCTCACCCCAGTTAGCGGGAGGGAACACTGAAGCTTTCTTT. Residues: CASSPQLAGGNTEAFF.

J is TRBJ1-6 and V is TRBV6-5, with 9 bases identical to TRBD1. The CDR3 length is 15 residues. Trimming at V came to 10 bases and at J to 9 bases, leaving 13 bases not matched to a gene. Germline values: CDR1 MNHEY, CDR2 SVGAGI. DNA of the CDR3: TGTGCCACATACGATACGGGACAGGGTCTTTCACCCCTCCACTTT. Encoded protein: CATYDTGQGLSPLHF.